This T cell receptor beta chain was observed in a study of blood T cells in healthy people across ages. Points from the study as a whole: PBMCs left unsorted prevented a conclusive naive versus antigen-experienced comparison.

Donors each provided ten milliliters of peripheral blood. About this clonotype itself: As yet, its antigen is unknown.

With a J-beta primer mix and a sample-barcoded 5' primer, a second PCR ran 7 to 11 cycles. Each CDR3 protein gets one entry after TCRdb re-called the 5' RACE reads with MiXCR. The table shows roughly 1.9 million distinct CDR3 sequences, with 30% to 40% occurring only once. The sequence was obtained from a human donor in good health. Sequencing was carried out using blood.

CDR3 loop: CSALNAQGAGEKLFF. The CDR3, as DNA: TGCAGTGCTCTAAACGCACAGGGGGCAGGGGAAAAACTGTTTTTT. The V and J genes are TRBV20-1 and TRBJ1-4; 9 nucleotides align to TRBD1. CDR1 is DFQATT and CDR2 is SNEGSKA in the germline V gene (reference sequence). V lost 5 bases, J lost 8 bases, and 12 bases stayed unmatched. CDR3 length equals 15 residues.